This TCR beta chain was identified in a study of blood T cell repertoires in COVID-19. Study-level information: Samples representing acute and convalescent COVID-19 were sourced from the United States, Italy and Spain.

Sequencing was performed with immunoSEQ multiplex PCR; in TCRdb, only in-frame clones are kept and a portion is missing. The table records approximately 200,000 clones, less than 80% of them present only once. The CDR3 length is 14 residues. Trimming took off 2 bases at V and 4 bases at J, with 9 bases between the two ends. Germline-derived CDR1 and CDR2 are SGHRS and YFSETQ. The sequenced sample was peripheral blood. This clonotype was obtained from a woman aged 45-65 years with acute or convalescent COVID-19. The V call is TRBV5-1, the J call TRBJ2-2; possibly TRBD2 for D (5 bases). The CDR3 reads CASSLGSATGELFF. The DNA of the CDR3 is TGCGCCAGCAGCTTAGGGAGTGCCACCGGGGAGCTGTTTTTT.